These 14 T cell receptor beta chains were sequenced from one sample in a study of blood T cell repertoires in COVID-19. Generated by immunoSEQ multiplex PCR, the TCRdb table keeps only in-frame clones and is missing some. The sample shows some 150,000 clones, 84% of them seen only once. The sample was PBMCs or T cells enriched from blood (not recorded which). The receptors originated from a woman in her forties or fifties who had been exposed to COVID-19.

Here the CDR3 reads CASSQRSGIPEAFF. The CDR3, as DNA: TGTGCCAGCAGCCAACGGTCGGGGATACCTGAAGCTTTCTTT. This chain connects TRBV4-2 to TRBJ1-1; D unclear. V was clipped by 2 bases and J by 6 bases, with 13 bases between them. Germline V gene sequence: CDR1 LGHNA, CDR2 YNFKEQ. CDR3 size: 14 residues.

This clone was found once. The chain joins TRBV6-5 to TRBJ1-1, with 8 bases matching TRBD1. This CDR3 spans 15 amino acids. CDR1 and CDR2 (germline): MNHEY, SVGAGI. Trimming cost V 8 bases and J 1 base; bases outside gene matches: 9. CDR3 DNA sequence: TGTGCCAGCCCCCTCCAGGGGACAGGGAACACTGAAGCTTTCTTT. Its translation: CASPLQGTGNTEAFF.

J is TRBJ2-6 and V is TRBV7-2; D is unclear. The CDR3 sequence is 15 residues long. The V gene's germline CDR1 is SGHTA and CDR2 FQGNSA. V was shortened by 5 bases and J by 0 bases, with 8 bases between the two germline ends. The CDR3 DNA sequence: TGTGCCAGCAGCGCCGGTGGCTCTGGGGCCAACGTCCTGACTTTC. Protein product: CASSAGGSGANVLTF.

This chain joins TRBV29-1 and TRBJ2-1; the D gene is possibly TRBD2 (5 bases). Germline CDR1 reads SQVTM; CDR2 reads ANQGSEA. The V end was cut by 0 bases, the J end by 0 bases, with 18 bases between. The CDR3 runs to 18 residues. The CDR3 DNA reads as TGCAGCGTTGAAGATTCCTTAGTGGAGGCAAGCTCCTACAATGAGCAGTTCTTC. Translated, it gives CSVEDSLVEASSYNEQFF.

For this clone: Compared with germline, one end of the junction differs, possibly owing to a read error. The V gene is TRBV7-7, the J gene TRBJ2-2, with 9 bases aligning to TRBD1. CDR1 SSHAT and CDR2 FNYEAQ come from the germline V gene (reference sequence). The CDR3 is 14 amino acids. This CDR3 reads CASSLGQGPGELFF. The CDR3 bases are TGTGCTAGCAGCTTAGGACAGGGGCCCGGGGAGCTGTTTTTT.

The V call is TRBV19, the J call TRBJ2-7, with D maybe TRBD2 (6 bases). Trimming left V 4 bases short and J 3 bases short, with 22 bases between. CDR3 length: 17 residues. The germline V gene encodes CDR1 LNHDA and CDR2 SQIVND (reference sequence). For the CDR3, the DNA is TGTGCCAGTAGTACCGGAGGAGGGACGGGTCTTTACTACGAGCAGTACTTC. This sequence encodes CASSTGGGTGLYYEQYF.

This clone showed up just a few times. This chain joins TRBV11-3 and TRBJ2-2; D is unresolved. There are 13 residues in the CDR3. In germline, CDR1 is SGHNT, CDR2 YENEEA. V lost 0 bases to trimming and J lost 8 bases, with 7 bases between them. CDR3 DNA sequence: TGTGCCAGCAGCTTAGATGAGATGGGGGAGCTGTTTTTT. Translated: CASSLDEMGELFF.

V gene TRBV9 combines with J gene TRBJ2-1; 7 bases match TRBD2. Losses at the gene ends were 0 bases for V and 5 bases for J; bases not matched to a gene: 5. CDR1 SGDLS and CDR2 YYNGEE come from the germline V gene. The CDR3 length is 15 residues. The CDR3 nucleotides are TGTGCCAGCAGCGTAGGGGGAGGGCCCCACAATGAGCAGTTCTTC. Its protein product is CASSVGGGPHNEQFF.

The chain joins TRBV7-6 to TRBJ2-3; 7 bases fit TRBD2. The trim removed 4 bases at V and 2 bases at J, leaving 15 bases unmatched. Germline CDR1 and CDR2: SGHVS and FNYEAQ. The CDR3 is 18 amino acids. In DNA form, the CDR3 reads TGTGCCAGCAGCTCACCCGGCGGGAGAAGGCCCTCCACAGATACGCAGTATTTT. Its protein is CASSSPGGRRPSTDTQYF.

In DNA form, the CDR3 reads TGTGCCATCAGGGGGCAGAACTCTAGCTCTGGAAACACCATATATTTT. Residues: CAIRGQNSSSGNTIYF. V is TRBV10-3 and J is TRBJ1-3; possibly TRBD1 for D (5 bases). The V and J ends lost 6 bases and 0 bases respectively, with 15 bases between them. This CDR3 spans 16 amino acids. Germline V lookup: CDR1 ENHRY, CDR2 SYGVKD.

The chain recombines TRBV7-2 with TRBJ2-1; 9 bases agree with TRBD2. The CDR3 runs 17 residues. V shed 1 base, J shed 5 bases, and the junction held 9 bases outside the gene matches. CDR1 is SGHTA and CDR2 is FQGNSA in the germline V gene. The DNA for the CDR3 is TGTGCCAGCAGCTTAGTAGTTGGACTAGCGATAGACAATGAGCAGTTCTTC. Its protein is CASSLVVGLAIDNEQFF.

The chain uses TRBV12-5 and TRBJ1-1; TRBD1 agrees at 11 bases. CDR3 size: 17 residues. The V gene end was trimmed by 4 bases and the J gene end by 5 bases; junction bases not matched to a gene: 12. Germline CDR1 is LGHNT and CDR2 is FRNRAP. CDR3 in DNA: TGTGCTAGTGGTTCAACAGGGACAGGGGGGAAGGTAACTGAAGCTTTCTTT. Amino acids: CASGSTGTGGKVTEAFF.

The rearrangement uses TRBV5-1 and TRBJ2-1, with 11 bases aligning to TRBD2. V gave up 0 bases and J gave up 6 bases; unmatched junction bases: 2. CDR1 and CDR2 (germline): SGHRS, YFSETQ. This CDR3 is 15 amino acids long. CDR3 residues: CASSLAGLAGNEQFF. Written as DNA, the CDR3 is TGCGCCAGCAGCTTGGCAGGACTAGCGGGCAATGAGCAGTTCTTC.

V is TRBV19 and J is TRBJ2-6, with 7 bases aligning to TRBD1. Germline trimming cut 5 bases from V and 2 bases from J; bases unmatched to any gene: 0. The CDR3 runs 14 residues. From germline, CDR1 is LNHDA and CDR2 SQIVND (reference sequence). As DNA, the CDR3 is TGTGCCAGTAGTCAGGGGGCTGGGGCCAACGTCCTGACTTTC. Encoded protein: CASSQGAGANVLTF.